One sample yielded the 9 T cell receptor beta chains listed below, sequenced in a study of yellow fever vaccine responses in identical twins (dated by TCRdb to the late 2010s). Libraries were constructed by RT-PCR. Sequencing was carried out with an Illumina HiSeq 2500. Through fastp at Q25 and MiXCR, TCRdb rebuilt clones from the public reads, retaining in-frame beta chains. Entries are consolidated by CDR3 protein sequence, retaining the most common genes and DNA. Counted in this sample were over 20,000 distinct CDR3 sequences; roughly 80% of them appeared once. The top ten hold 4% to 5.5% of the sample. Sample: T cells from blood (PBMCs), unsorted or a sorted subset (not recorded which), taken before or after yellow fever vaccination (not recorded which). All receptors come from a woman younger than 30 who received the yellow fever vaccine. Donor details come from another sample of the same person, matched by shared clones.

The chain joins TRBV13 to TRBJ2-1, with TRBD2 matching over 14 bases. From germline, CDR1 is PRHDT and CDR2 FYEKMQ (reference sequence). Trimming took 6 bases from V and 9 from J; bases not matched to a gene: 4. The CDR3 totals 14 residues. CDR3 protein: CASRPGLAGVEQFF. The CDR3 coding sequence is TGTGCCAGCAGGCCGGGACTAGCGGGAGTTGAGCAGTTCTTC.

The gene calls are TRBV28 and TRBJ2-2, with TRBD2 identical over 7 bases. V was pared by 4 bases and J by 2 bases, with 10 bases of the junction left unmatched. The CDR3 is 17 residues long. CDR1 MDHEN and CDR2 SYDVKM come from the germline V gene. The CDR3 coding sequence is TGTGCCAGCAGTTCTTGGACCGGGACTATAAACACCGGGGAGCTGTTTTTT. As protein: CASSSWTGTINTGELFF.

The chain employs TRBV2 and TRBJ2-7; maybe TRBD1 (6 bases). The CDR3 is made up of 15 amino acids. Germline lookup yields CDR1 SNHLY and CDR2 FYNNEI. Trimming shortened V by 1 base and J by 4 bases, and 14 bases separated the two germline ends. This chain's CDR3 is CASSEEGQGFYEQYF. CDR3 DNA: TGTGCCAGCAGTGAAGAAGGCCAGGGGTTTTACGAGCAGTACTTC. Together with reference TRBV2 and TRBJ2-7, the CDR3 gives the full variable domain: EPEVTQTPSHQVTQMGQEVILRCVPISNHLYFYWYRQILGQKVEFLVSFYNNEISEKSEIFDDQFSVERPDGSNFTLKIRSTKLEDSAMYFCASSEEGQGFYEQYFGPGTRLTVT.

The chain carries TRBV10-1 and TRBJ1-3, with D unresolved. Deletions cut 5 bases from V and 0 bases from J, with 5 bases between. Looked up from germline, CDR1 is WNHNN and CDR2 is SYGVQD (reference sequence). The length of the CDR3 is 13 residues. CDR3 sequence (DNA): TGCGCCAGCAGTATGAGCTCTGGAAACACCATATATTTT. Its translation: CASSMSSGNTIYF.

The rearrangement uses TRBV29-1 and TRBJ2-1; D is ambiguous. This CDR3 spans 13 amino acids. Trimming cost V 5 bases and J 8 bases, with 16 bases left between them. The germline gives CDR1 SQVTM, CDR2 ANQGSEA. The CDR3 nucleotides are TGCAGCGTTCGAAAAGGGCTATGGGATGAGCAGTTCTTC. Translation gives CSVRKGLWDEQFF.

This clonotype was detected once. The chain couples TRBV10-1 to TRBJ2-7; D is uncertain. CDR3 length: 13 residues. Trimming stripped 1 base from V and 1 base from J, with 5 bases between. CDR1 WNHNN and CDR2 SYGVQD come from the germline V gene (reference sequence). In nucleotides, the CDR3 is TGCGCCAGCAGTGAGTACAGTTCCTACGAGCAGTACTTC. Its protein product is CASSEYSSYEQYF.

This clonotype has a handful of counts. The gene calls are TRBV13 and TRBJ2-5; D possibly matches TRBD1 or TRBD2 (5 bases each). This CDR3 has 13 residues. The V end lost 6 bases, the J end lost 5 bases, and 13 bases lay between the germline ends. Per germline, CDR1 PRHDT and CDR2 FYEKMQ (reference sequence). CDR3 loop: CASRRGPGETQYF. The CDR3 region has the DNA TGTGCCAGCAGGAGGGGACCTGGGGAGACCCAGTACTTC.

The rearrangement uses TRBV10-3 and TRBJ1-5; maybe TRBD1 (5 bases). The V gene's germline CDR1 is ENHRY and CDR2 SYGVKD. The V end was cut by 2 bases, the J end by 6 bases, with 17 bases between. The CDR3 consists of 16 residues. CDR3 sequence (DNA): TGTGCCATCAGTGAGGGGACCGTTAGGGGATCTCAGCCCCAGCATTTT. Protein sequence: CAISEGTVRGSQPQHF.

The table lists this clonotype with a count of one. The V gene is TRBV28, the J gene TRBJ2-7; D may match TRBD1 or TRBD2 (6 bases each). Trimming took off 7 bases at V and 5 bases at J, with 9 bases between the two ends. There are 11 residues in the CDR3. CDR1 and CDR2 from the germline V gene are MDHEN and SYDVKM. The CDR3, as DNA: TGTGCCAGCAATGGGGGGCACGAGCAGTACGTC. Amino acid sequence: CASNGGHEQYV.